The 6 T cell receptor beta chains in this list originate from one sample, sequenced in a study of cytomegalovirus exposure and HLA in healthy donors. PCR was performed using 60 Vbeta and 13 Jbeta primers. The repertoire was sequenced with immunoSEQ multiplex PCR; TCRdb's copy has only in-frame clones and lacks some. This sample has some 140,000 clones, with around 63% found just once. Sequenced: PBMCs. The origin of the receptors is a human donor in good health.

On this clone itself: A junction boundary mismatches the germline segment, possibly from a read error. V is TRBV7-7 and J is TRBJ2-5; perhaps TRBD2 as D (6 bases). This CDR3 comprises 14 residues. Germline V gene sequence: CDR1 SSHAT, CDR2 FNYEAQ (reference sequence). CDR3: CASSLAVEGQTQYF. The CDR3 nucleotides read TGTGCTAGCAGCTTAGCAGTGGAGGGACAGACCCAGTACTTC.

V usage is TRBV2 and J usage is TRBJ1-2, with D maybe TRBD1 (6 bases). The CDR3 covers 14 residues. Trimming shortened V by 5 bases and J by 2 bases, and 12 bases separated the two germline ends. The V gene's germline CDR1 is SNHLY and CDR2 FYNNEI. The CDR3 is CASSTRGGNYGYTF. The CDR3 DNA sequence: TGTGCCAGCAGTACTCGAGGGGGAAACTATGGCTACACCTTC.

This clone was found a few times. The V call is TRBV6-1, the J call TRBJ2-3; maybe TRBD2 (5 bases). The CDR3 length is 16 residues. Per the germline V gene, CDR1 is MNHNS and CDR2 is SASEGT. The V and J ends lost 2 bases and 2 bases respectively, with 14 bases between them. The CDR3 DNA is TGTGCCAGCAGTGAAATGGGCAGCGGCACCACAGATACGCAGTATTTT. This sequence encodes CASSEMGSGTTDTQYF.

The chain has TRBV4-1 and TRBJ2-5; 14 bases agree with TRBD2. V was clipped by 1 base and J by 5 bases; unmatched bases: 6. Germline lookup yields CDR1 MGHRA and CDR2 YSYEKL. The CDR3 is made up of 17 amino acids. The CDR3 sequence is CASSQGLAGGPGETQYF. CDR3 nucleotide sequence: TGCGCCAGCAGCCAAGGACTAGCGGGAGGGCCGGGGGAGACCCAGTACTTC.

The rearrangement uses TRBV7-2 and TRBJ2-1; TRBD1 matches at 8 bases. Trimming at V came to 5 bases and at J to 8 bases, leaving 2 bases not matched to a gene. Germline CDR1 is SGHTA and CDR2 is FQGNSA. The CDR3 loop spans 12 amino acids. The CDR3 here is CASSQQGDEQFF. CDR3 nucleotides: TGTGCCAGCAGCCAACAGGGGGATGAGCAGTTCTTC. Filled out from reference TRBV7-2 and TRBJ2-1, the complete variable domain reads GAGVSQSPSNKVTEKGKDVELRCDPISGHTALYWYRQSLGQGLEFLIYFQGNSAPDKSGLPSDRFSAERTGGSVSTLTIQRTQQEDSAVYLCASSQQGDEQFFGPGTRLTVL.

This clone was observed a handful of times. This chain links TRBV5-6 with TRBJ1-1, with 9 bases matching TRBD1. V dropped 0 bases and J dropped 1; count of bases not matched to a gene: 4. Germline V gene lookup returns CDR1 SGHDT and CDR2 YYEEEE. The CDR3 has 16 amino acids. This CDR3 reads CASSLGTGATNTEAFF. The CDR3 nucleotides read TGTGCCAGCAGCTTGGGGACAGGGGCCACGAACACTGAAGCTTTCTTT. Full variable domain (remainder filled in from reference TRBV5-6 and TRBJ1-1): DAGVTQSPTHLIKTRGQQVTLRCSPKSGHDTVSWYQQALGQGPQFIFQYYEEEERQRGNFPDRFSGHQFPNYSSELNVNALLLGDSALYLCASSLGTGATNTEAFFGQGTRLTVV.